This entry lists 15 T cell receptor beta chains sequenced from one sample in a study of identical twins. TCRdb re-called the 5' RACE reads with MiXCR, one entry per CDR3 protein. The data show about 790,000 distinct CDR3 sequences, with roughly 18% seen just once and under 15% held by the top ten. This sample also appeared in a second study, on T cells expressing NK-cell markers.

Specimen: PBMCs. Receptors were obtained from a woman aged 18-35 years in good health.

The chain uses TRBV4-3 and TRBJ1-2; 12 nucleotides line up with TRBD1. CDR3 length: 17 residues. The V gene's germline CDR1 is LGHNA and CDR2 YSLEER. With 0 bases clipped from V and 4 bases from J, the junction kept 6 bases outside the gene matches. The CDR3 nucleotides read TGCGCCAGCAGCCAAGATGTAGGGACAGGGGGCATCTATGGCTACACCTTC. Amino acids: CASSQDVGTGGIYGYTF.

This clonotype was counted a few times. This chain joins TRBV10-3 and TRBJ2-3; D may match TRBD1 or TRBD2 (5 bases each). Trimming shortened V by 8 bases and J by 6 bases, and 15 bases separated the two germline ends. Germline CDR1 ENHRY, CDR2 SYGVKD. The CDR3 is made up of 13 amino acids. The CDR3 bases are TGTGCCATCGGGGGTTCCGGGGTGGATACGCAGTATTTT. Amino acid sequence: CAIGGSGVDTQYF.

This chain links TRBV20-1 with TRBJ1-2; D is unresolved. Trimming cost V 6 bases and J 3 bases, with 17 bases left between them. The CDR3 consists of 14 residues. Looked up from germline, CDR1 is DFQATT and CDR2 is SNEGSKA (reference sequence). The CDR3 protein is CSAPSPEAHYGYTF. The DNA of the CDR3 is TGCAGTGCCCCGAGTCCAGAAGCCCACTATGGCTACACCTTC.

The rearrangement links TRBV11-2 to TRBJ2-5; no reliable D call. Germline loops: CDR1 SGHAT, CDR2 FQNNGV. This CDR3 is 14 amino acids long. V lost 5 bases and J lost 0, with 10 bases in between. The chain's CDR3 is CASSAFLNQETQYF. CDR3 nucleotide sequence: TGTGCCAGCAGCGCCTTTCTAAACCAAGAGACCCAGTACTTC.

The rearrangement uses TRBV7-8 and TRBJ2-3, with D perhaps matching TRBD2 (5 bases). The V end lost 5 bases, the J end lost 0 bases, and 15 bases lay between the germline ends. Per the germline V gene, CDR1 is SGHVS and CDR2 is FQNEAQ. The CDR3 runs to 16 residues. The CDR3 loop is CASSQGSQRSTDTQYF. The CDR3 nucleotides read TGTGCCAGCAGCCAAGGCAGCCAGCGGAGCACAGATACGCAGTATTTT.

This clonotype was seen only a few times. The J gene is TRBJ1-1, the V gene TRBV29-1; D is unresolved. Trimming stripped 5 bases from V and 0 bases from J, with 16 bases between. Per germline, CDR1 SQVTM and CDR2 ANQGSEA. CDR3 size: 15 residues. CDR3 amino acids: CSVPQGPVLNTEAFF. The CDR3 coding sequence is TGCAGCGTTCCTCAAGGGCCCGTCTTGAACACTGAAGCTTTCTTT.

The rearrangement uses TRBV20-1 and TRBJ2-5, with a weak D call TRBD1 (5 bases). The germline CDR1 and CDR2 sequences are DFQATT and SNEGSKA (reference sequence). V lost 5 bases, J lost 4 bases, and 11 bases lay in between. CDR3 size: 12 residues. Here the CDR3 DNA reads TGCAGTGCTTTCGTTGGGGCAGAGACCCAGTACTTC. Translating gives CSAFVGAETQYF.

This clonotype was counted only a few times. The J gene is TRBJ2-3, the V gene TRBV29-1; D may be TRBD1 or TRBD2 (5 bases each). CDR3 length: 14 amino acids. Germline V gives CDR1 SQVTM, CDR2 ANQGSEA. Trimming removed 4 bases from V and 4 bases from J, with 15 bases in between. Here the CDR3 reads CSVATRSGPDTQYF. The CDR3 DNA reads TGCAGCGTTGCCACCCGGTCGGGGCCAGATACGCAGTATTTT.

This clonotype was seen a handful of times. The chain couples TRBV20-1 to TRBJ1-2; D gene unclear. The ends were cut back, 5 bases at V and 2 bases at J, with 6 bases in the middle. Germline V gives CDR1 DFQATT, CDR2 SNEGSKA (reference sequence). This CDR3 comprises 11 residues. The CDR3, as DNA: TGCAGTGCTGATGGAAACTATGGCTACACCTTC. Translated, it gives CSADGNYGYTF.

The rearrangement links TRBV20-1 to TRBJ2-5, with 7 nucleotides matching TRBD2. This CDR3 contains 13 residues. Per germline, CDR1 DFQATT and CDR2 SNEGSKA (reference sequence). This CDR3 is CRAQREMGETQYF. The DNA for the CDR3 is TGCAGGGCCCAGCGGGAAATGGGAGAGACCCAGTACTTC.

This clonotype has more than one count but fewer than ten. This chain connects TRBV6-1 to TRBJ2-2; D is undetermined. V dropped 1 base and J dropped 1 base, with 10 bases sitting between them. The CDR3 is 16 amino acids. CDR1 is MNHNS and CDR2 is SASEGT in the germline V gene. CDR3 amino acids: CASSEDDHWNTGELFF. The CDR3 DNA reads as TGTGCCAGCAGTGAAGACGACCACTGGAACACCGGGGAGCTGTTTTTT.

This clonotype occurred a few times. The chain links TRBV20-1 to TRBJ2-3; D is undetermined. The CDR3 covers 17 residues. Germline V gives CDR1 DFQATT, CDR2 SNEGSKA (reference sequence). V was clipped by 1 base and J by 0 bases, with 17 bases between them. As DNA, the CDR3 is TGCAGTGCTAGAGTACCCCCCTTACTCTCTAGCACAGATACGCAGTATTTT. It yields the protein CSARVPPLLSSTDTQYF.

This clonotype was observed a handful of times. Written as DNA, the CDR3 is TGTGCCAGCAGCCAGTGGCGGAGACAAGAGACCCAGTACTTC. It yields the protein CASSQWRRQETQYF. V gene TRBV11-2 combines with J gene TRBJ2-5; D is ambiguous. Trimming pared 5 bases from V and 2 bases from J, leaving 12 bases between. The CDR3 loop spans 14 amino acids. Germline V gene sequence: CDR1 SGHAT, CDR2 FQNNGV.

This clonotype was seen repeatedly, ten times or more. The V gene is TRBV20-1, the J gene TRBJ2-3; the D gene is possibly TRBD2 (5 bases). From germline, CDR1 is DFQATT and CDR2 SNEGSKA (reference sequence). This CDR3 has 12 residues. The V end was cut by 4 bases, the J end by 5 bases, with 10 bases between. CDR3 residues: CSAKRELDTQYF. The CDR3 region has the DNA TGCAGTGCTAAAAGGGAGTTAGATACGCAGTATTTT.

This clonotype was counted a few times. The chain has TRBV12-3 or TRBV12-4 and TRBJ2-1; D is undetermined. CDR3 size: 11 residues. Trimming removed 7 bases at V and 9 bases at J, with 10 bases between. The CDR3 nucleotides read TGTGCCAGCATAGGCGATACTGAGCAGTTCTTC. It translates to CASIGDTEQFF.